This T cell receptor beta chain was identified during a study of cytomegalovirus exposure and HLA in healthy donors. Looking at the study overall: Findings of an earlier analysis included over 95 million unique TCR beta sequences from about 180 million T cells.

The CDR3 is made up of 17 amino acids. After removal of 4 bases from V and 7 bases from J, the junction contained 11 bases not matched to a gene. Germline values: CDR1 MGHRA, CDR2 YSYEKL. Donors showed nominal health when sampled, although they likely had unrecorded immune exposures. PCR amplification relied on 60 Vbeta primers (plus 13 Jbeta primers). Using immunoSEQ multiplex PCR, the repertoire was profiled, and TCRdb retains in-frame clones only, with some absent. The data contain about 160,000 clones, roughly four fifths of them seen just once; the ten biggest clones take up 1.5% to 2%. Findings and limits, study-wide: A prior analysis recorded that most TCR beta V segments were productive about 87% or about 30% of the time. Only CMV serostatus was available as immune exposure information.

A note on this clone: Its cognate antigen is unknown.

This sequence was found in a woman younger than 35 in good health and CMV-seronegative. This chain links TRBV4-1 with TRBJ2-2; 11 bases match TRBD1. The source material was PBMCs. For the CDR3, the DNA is TGCGCCAGCAGCCCTGTACCCGGGACAGGGGGAGACGGGGAGCTGTTTTTT. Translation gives CASSPVPGTGGDGELFF.